Following are 5 T cell receptor beta chains from one sample sequenced in a study of a mutant IDH1 vaccine in newly diagnosed glioma. Using immunoSEQ multiplex PCR, the repertoire was profiled, and TCRdb retains in-frame clones only, with some absent. Of about 94,000 clones detected, around 92% appear once; the ten largest clones hold approximately 0.8%. The antigens of these receptors remain unknown. Time point of the sample: week 47, end of study. The study gave 300 ug of mutant IDH1 20-mer peptide per vaccine dose, with topical imiquimod. This sample comprised PBMCs, obtained from a glioma patient whose treatment included an IDH1 peptide vaccine. All receptors come from a woman aged 45-65 years with glioma.

V usage is TRBV19 and J usage is TRBJ1-3; no definite D call. The germline gives CDR1 LNHDA, CDR2 SQIVND (reference sequence). The CDR3 has 15 residues. The V end was cut by 5 bases, the J end by 0 bases, with 11 bases between. Written as DNA, the CDR3 is TGTGCCAGTAGTGCCCAGGCGGACTCTGGAAACACCATATATTTT. Residues: CASSAQADSGNTIYF.

This chain links TRBV5-4 with TRBJ1-1; 7 nucleotides agree with TRBD1. The CDR3 is 13 residues long. Trimming removed 4 bases from V and 4 bases from J; junction bases left unmatched: 4. Germline CDR1 is SGHNT and CDR2 is YYREEE (reference sequence). The DNA of the CDR3 is TGTGCCAGCAGCCAAGCAGGGGGCACTGAAGCTTTCTTT. It translates to CASSQAGGTEAFF.

The genes are TRBV5-1 and TRBJ2-2, with D unclear. The CDR3 is 15 amino acids. Between the trimmed V and J ends, which lost 1 base and 4 bases, there was a span of 11 bases. Germline V lookup: CDR1 SGHRS, CDR2 YFSETQ. DNA for the CDR3: TGCGCCAGCAGCTTGTTGATGGGCGGCACCGGGGAGCTGTTTTTT. Protein: CASSLLMGGTGELFF.

The rearrangement uses TRBV5-6 and TRBJ1-2; D remains ambiguous. The V end was cut by 4 bases, the J end by 3 bases, with 7 bases between. Germline CDR1 is SGHDT and CDR2 is YYEEEE. CDR3 length: 12 amino acids. The CDR3 here is CASSRSHYGYTF. In nucleotides, the CDR3 is TGTGCCAGCAGCCGTAGCCACTATGGCTACACCTTC. Based on the CDR3 plus reference TRBV5-6 and TRBJ1-2, the full variable domain is DAGVTQSPTHLIKTRGQQVTLRCSPKSGHDTVSWYQQALGQGPQFIFQYYEEEERQRGNFPDRFSGHQFPNYSSELNVNALLLGDSALYLCASSRSHYGYTFGSGTRLTVV.

The chain carries TRBV5-6 and TRBJ1-5, with TRBD1 matching over 7 bases. Losses at the gene ends were 1 base for V and 2 bases for J; bases not matched to a gene: 3. This CDR3 has 15 residues. Germline CDR1 is SGHDT and CDR2 is YYEEEE. The DNA of the CDR3 is TGTGCCAGCAGCTTGACAGGGGAGGGCAATCAGCCCCAGCATTTT. Translated: CASSLTGEGNQPQHF. The full variable domain, with the rest looked up from reference TRBV5-6 and TRBJ1-5, is DAGVTQSPTHLIKTRGQQVTLRCSPKSGHDTVSWYQQALGQGPQFIFQYYEEEERQRGNFPDRFSGHQFPNYSSELNVNALLLGDSALYLCASSLTGEGNQPQHFGDGTRLSIL.